The present T cell receptor (beta chain) was sequenced within a study of identifying expanded T cells in peripheral blood. Germline CDR1 and CDR2: SQVTM and ANQGSEA. The CDR3 consists of 9 residues. During the collection period, no donor immune events like infections were recorded. Assay used: immunoSEQ multiplex PCR; TCRdb lists only in-frame clones, some missing. The sample holds roughly 100,000 clones; about 83% are singletons and the top ten take about 17%. The chain carries TRBV29-1 and TRBJ2-1; D not resolved. The TCR comes from a person aged 18 to 75 in good health. What was sequenced was blood. Written as DNA, the CDR3 is TGCATTATACCCAATGAGCAGTTCTTC. It codes for CIIPNEQFF.